One and the same sample provided the 27 T cell receptor beta chains below, sequenced in a study of OX40 agonist ivuxolimab in advanced cancers. Generated by immunoSEQ multiplex PCR, the TCRdb table keeps only in-frame clones and is missing some. The table has about 82,000 clones, 75% to 90% seen once. The sequencing here drew on CD4+ or CD8+ T cells sorted from blood, taken in a trial of the OX40 agonist ivuxolimab. The receptors here all came from an adult with an advanced solid tumor such as melanoma, head and neck, liver or kidney cancer.

The chain carries TRBV9 and TRBJ2-2; D is unclear. The ends were cut back, 0 bases at V and 0 bases at J, with 3 bases in the middle. This CDR3 has 14 residues. Germline-derived CDR1 and CDR2 are SGDLS and YYNGEE. The CDR3 protein is CASSVEPNTGELFF. The DNA for the CDR3 is TGTGCCAGCAGCGTAGAACCGAACACCGGGGAGCTGTTTTTT.

The chain is built from TRBV27 and TRBJ1-2; the D is unclear. The CDR3 consists of 14 residues. V was pared by 6 bases and J by 0 bases, with 11 bases between. Germline-derived CDR1 and CDR2 are MNHEY and SMNVEV (reference sequence). In nucleotides, the CDR3 is TGTGCCAGCAGCTGGTCTTACACTAACTATGGCTACACCTTC. Protein product: CASSWSYTNYGYTF.

This chain joins TRBV30 and TRBJ1-3; D unresolved. Looked up from germline, CDR1 is GTSNPN and CDR2 is SVGIG (reference sequence). This CDR3 is built from 11 residues. The V end lost 2 bases, the J end lost 3 bases, and 2 bases lay between the germline ends. In nucleotides, the CDR3 is TGTGCCTGGAGTCTTGGAAACACCATATATTTT. This translates into CAWSLGNTIYF.

This chain connects TRBV9 to TRBJ1-4, with D unclear. The CDR3 length is 15 residues. The germline V and J ends were trimmed by 2 bases and 0 bases, with 8 bases remaining between them. Germline V gene sequence: CDR1 SGDLS, CDR2 YYNGEE. CDR3 protein: CASSVSSATNEKLFF. The CDR3 DNA reads as TGTGCCAGCAGCGTCAGCAGTGCAACTAATGAAAAACTGTTTTTT.

This sequence joins TRBV30 and TRBJ1-2; D is ambiguous. From germline, CDR1 is GTSNPN and CDR2 SVGIG (reference sequence). This CDR3 has 13 amino acids. Trimming removed 2 bases at V and 3 bases at J, with 10 bases between. The CDR3 protein is CAWSLLTYYGYTF. CDR3 DNA sequence: TGTGCCTGGAGTCTACTGACCTACTATGGCTACACCTTC.

The DNA of the CDR3 is TGTGCCAGCACCGAGACAGGGGCCCGGAACTATGGCTACACCTTC. It translates to CASTETGARNYGYTF. The chain couples TRBV5-5 to TRBJ1-2, with 8 bases fitting TRBD1. Per the germline V gene, CDR1 is SGHKS and CDR2 is YYEKEE (reference sequence). The CDR3 covers 15 residues. Trimming at V came to 6 bases and at J to 2 bases, leaving 9 bases not matched to a gene.

The chain combines TRBV28 with TRBJ1-6; no reliable D call. The V gene's germline CDR1 is MDHEN and CDR2 SYDVKM. V was trimmed by 8 bases and J by 5 bases, leaving 19 bases between them. This CDR3 has 16 residues. The CDR3 loop is CASLQSGTPHNSPLHF. The CDR3 DNA reads TGTGCCAGCCTCCAATCCGGCACCCCCCATAATTCACCCCTCCACTTT.

This chain uses TRBV10-3 with TRBJ1-1; TRBD1 matches 8 bases. The CDR3 consists of 14 residues. J lost 0 bases, V lost 7 bases, and 4 bases had no gene match. CDR1 is ENHRY, CDR2 SYGVKD, per germline. The CDR3 is CAIMAQGVNTEAFF. The DNA for the CDR3 is TGTGCCATCATGGCACAGGGGGTGAACACTGAAGCTTTCTTT.

The chain combines TRBV6-5 with TRBJ1-1, with unresolved D. V was clipped by 10 bases and J by 0 bases, with 6 bases between them. CDR1 MNHEY and CDR2 SVGAGI come from the germline V gene. The CDR3 length is 11 residues. The CDR3 DNA reads as TGTGCCATCCATGTGAACACTGAAGCTTTCTTT. Translated: CAIHVNTEAFF.

The V call is TRBV6-1, the J call TRBJ1-5; TRBD1 matches at 7 bases. The length of the CDR3 is 13 residues. Germline V gene data show CDR1 as MNHNS and CDR2 as SASEGT. With V trimmed by 6 bases and J by 5 bases, 4 bases remained unmatched. The CDR3: CASSRDRDQPQHF. The CDR3 nucleotides read TGTGCCAGCAGCCGTGACAGGGATCAGCCCCAGCATTTT.

This chain uses TRBV5-1 with TRBJ1-5, with D maybe TRBD1 (6 bases). CDR3 length equals 15 residues. Looked up from germline, CDR1 is SGHRS and CDR2 is YFSETQ. Trimming removed 0 bases from V and 7 bases from J, with 14 bases in between. For the CDR3, the DNA is TGCGCCAGCAGCTTGGAGGCGGGGGCAGGCCAGCCCCAGCATTTT. This translates into CASSLEAGAGQPQHF.

V is TRBV28 and J is TRBJ2-4, with D perhaps TRBD2 (5 bases). The CDR3 is made up of 15 amino acids. V lost 5 bases and J lost 2, with 13 bases in between. Germline loops: CDR1 MDHEN, CDR2 SYDVKM. The CDR3 spells CASSERTATKNIQYF. The CDR3 coding sequence is TGTGCCAGCAGTGAACGGACTGCAACCAAAAACATTCAGTACTTC.

This clone was observed a handful of times. The chain joins TRBV7-9 to TRBJ1-6; D unclear. The CDR3 is made up of 14 amino acids. V was shortened by 5 bases and J by 1 base, with 6 bases between the two germline ends. The germline V gene has CDR1 SEHNR and CDR2 FQNEAQ (reference sequence). CDR3: CASSEQSYNSPLHF. As DNA, the CDR3 is TGTGCCAGCAGCGAACAATCCTATAATTCACCCCTCCACTTT.

The V and J genes are TRBV18 and TRBJ1-5, with D perhaps matching TRBD1 (6 bases). V was trimmed by 3 bases and J by 2 bases, leaving 14 bases between them. Germline V gene sequence: CDR1 KGHSH, CDR2 LQKENI. The CDR3 runs to 16 residues. As DNA, the CDR3 is TGTGCCAGCTCACCGTTCGGGGGGCAGGGCAATCAGCCCCAGCATTTT. It yields the protein CASSPFGGQGNQPQHF.

V gene TRBV18 combines with J gene TRBJ1-4, with TRBD1 matching 7 bases. V lost 2 bases, J lost 7 bases, and 4 bases stayed unmatched. The CDR3 runs 14 residues. Germline CDR1 KGHSH, CDR2 LQKENI. The CDR3 DNA is TGTGCCAGCTCACCATCGACAGGGAGTGAAAAACTGTTTTTT. Residues: CASSPSTGSEKLFF.

The chain combines TRBV7-6 with TRBJ2-3; D is possibly TRBD2 (6 bases). Trimming left V 4 bases short and J 4 bases short, with 15 bases between. This CDR3 region has 15 residues. The V gene's germline CDR1 is SGHVS and CDR2 FNYEAQ. The CDR3 bases are TGTGCCAGCAGCTCGTATTCTAGCGTAGCAGATACGCAGTATTTT. It is translated as CASSSYSSVADTQYF.

The chain uses TRBV28 and TRBJ1-4, with 9 nucleotides matching TRBD1. The CDR3 is 15 amino acids. The germline gives CDR1 MDHEN, CDR2 SYDVKM. V lost 6 bases, J lost 5 bases, and 7 bases stayed unmatched. The CDR3 DNA reads TGTGCCAGCAGGGGACAGGGCGGATTCAATGAAAAACTGTTTTTT. It translates to CASRGQGGFNEKLFF.

The chain uses TRBV19 and TRBJ1-6; D gene uncertain. This CDR3 contains 14 residues. V was cut by 9 bases and J by 0 bases, with 9 bases left in between. The germline V gene encodes CDR1 LNHDA and CDR2 SQIVND (reference sequence). CDR3 sequence (DNA): TGTGCCAGCAGAACCGACTCCTATAATTCACCCCTCCACTTT. It codes for CASRTDSYNSPLHF. Combining the CDR3 with reference TRBV19 and TRBJ1-6 gives the whole variable domain DGGITQSPKYLFRKEGQNVTLSCEQNLNHDAMYWYRQDPGQGLRLIYYSQIVNDFQKGDIAEGYSVSREKKESFPLTVTSAQKNPTAFYLCASRTDSYNSPLHFGNGTRLTVT.

This clone was counted a single time. The chain recombines TRBV7-7 with TRBJ2-1; 8 positions agree with TRBD2. Germline CDR1 and CDR2: SSHAT and FNYEAQ (reference sequence). After removal of 0 bases from V and 7 bases from J, the junction contained 8 bases not matched to a gene. The CDR3 is made up of 16 amino acids. The CDR3 DNA is TGTGCCAGCAGCTTAGCGCGACTAGCGAAGGGGAATGAGCAGTTCTTC. The encoded protein is CASSLARLAKGNEQFF.

As concerns this clone: The sample carries other DNA sequences with the same CDR3. V gene TRBV5-1 combines with J gene TRBJ2-1, with 8 bases fitting TRBD1. The germline gives CDR1 SGHRS, CDR2 YFSETQ. V was clipped by 2 bases and J by 1 base; unmatched bases: 2. The CDR3 contains 15 residues. CDR3 sequence reads: CASSLTGGSYNEQFF. The CDR3 bases are TGCGCCAGCAGCTTAACAGGGGGATCCTACAATGAGCAGTTCTTC.

V and J are TRBV7-2 and TRBJ1-2, with D unclear. V dropped 5 bases and J dropped 8 bases, with 9 bases sitting between them. CDR1 SGHTA and CDR2 FQGNSA come from the germline V gene. CDR3 size: 11 residues. Here the CDR3 reads CASSPALGYTF. CDR3 nucleotide sequence: TGTGCCAGCAGCCCCGCTCTGGGCTACACCTTC.

The chain has TRBV11-2 and TRBJ1-4; 7 bases are a match to TRBD1. The CDR3 length is 13 residues. Germline lookup yields CDR1 SGHAT and CDR2 FQNNGV. Germline trimming cut 6 bases from V and 7 bases from J; bases unmatched to any gene: 5. Here the CDR3 DNA reads TGTGCCAGCAGTTACCAGGGGGTTGAAAAACTGTTTTTT. Residues: CASSYQGVEKLFF.

The J gene is TRBJ1-5, the V gene TRBV25-1; D possibly corresponds to TRBD1 (6 bases). From germline, CDR1 is MGHDK and CDR2 SYGVNS. Between the trimmed V and J ends, which lost 6 bases and 5 bases, there was a span of 11 bases. This CDR3 has 13 amino acids. The CDR3 spells CASRRDTDQPQHF. For the CDR3, the DNA is TGTGCCAGCAGAAGGGACACCGATCAGCCCCAGCATTTT.

The DNA for the CDR3 is TGTGCCATTCGGGCCCCACCACAGGGAGACGGCTACACCTTC. It yields the protein CAIRAPPQGDGYTF. The rearrangement joins TRBV10-3 to TRBJ1-2; possible D gene TRBD1, 6 bases. This CDR3 has 14 residues. Germline V gives CDR1 ENHRY, CDR2 SYGVKD. The V end lost 9 bases, the J end lost 8 bases, and 22 bases lay between the germline ends.

On this clone itself: The junction departs from germline at one end; a sequencing error may be responsible. The gene calls are TRBV5-4 and TRBJ1-3; TRBD1 agrees at 7 bases. The CDR3 is 17 residues long. The germline V gene has CDR1 SGHNT and CDR2 YYREEE (reference sequence). The CDR3 sequence is CASSQGGGPNSGNTIYF. The CDR3 DNA sequence: TGCGCCAGCAGCCAAGGAGGGGGCCCCAACTCTGGAAACACCATATATTTT.

The chain recombines TRBV28 with TRBJ1-5; D remains ambiguous. Trimming cost V 6 bases and J 8 bases, with 8 bases left between them. Germline V gives CDR1 MDHEN, CDR2 SYDVKM. This CDR3 contains 11 residues. The CDR3 region is CASSQDKPQHF. DNA for the CDR3: TGTGCCAGCAGCCAAGATAAGCCCCAGCATTTT.

J is TRBJ2-3 and V is TRBV6-1; D possibly corresponds to TRBD1 (6 bases). From germline, CDR1 is MNHNS and CDR2 SASEGT. V lost 6 bases to trimming and J lost 2 bases, with 12 bases between them. This CDR3 is 14 amino acids long. CDR3 sequence: CASSDRWYTDTQYF. CDR3 nucleotides: TGTGCCAGCAGCGACAGGTGGTACACAGATACGCAGTATTTT.